Below are 23 T cell receptor beta chains sequenced from a single sample in a study of T cell responses to AZD1222 COVID-19 vaccine. The repertoire was sequenced with immunoSEQ multiplex PCR; TCRdb's copy has only in-frame clones and lacks some. The repertoire holds around 250,000 clones, with more than 80% as singletons. Sample: peripheral blood, taken on day 0 of AZD1222 vaccination. The receptor source for this set is an adult in good health.

This clone has only one observation. The V call is TRBV5-1, the J call TRBJ1-2; no definite D call. Germline CDR1 SGHRS, CDR2 YFSETQ. This CDR3 spans 14 amino acids. V was shortened by 3 bases and J by 8 bases, with 17 bases between the two germline ends. As DNA, the CDR3 is TGCGCCAGCAGCTCCTCGACATGGTCTGACGGCTACACCTTC. Amino acid sequence: CASSSSTWSDGYTF.

The chain links TRBV4-2 to TRBJ1-2; the D is unclear. The germline V gene has CDR1 LGHNA and CDR2 YNFKEQ. Trimming pared 0 bases from V and 7 bases from J, leaving 9 bases between. The CDR3 extends over 13 amino acids. The CDR3 DNA follows: TGTGCCAGCAGCCAAGACCGAGCCCGTGGCTACACCTTC. The encoded protein is CASSQDRARGYTF.

The CDR3 protein is CASSAPLAAHTDEQFF. The CDR3 DNA reads as TGTGCCAGCAGTGCCCCACTAGCCGCCCATACGGATGAGCAGTTCTTC. The chain recombines TRBV27 with TRBJ2-1, with D tentatively TRBD2 (6 bases). Per germline, CDR1 MNHEY and CDR2 SMNVEV (reference sequence). The length of the CDR3 is 16 residues. The V and J ends lost 5 bases and 8 bases respectively, with 22 bases between them.

The CDR3 nucleotides are TGTGCCAGTAGTATCAGTCGTACCAGCTCCTACGAGCAGTACTTC. Its protein product is CASSISRTSSYEQYF. J is TRBJ2-7 and V is TRBV19; D uncertain. V was shortened by 3 bases and J by 0 bases, with 12 bases between the two germline ends. The CDR3 covers 15 residues. CDR1 is LNHDA, CDR2 SQIVND, per germline (reference sequence).

The gene calls are TRBV28 and TRBJ1-5, with no clear D. Germline V gives CDR1 MDHEN, CDR2 SYDVKM. The CDR3 covers 15 residues. Trimming pared 3 bases from V and 3 bases from J, leaving 12 bases between. The CDR3 here is CASSLGSGINQPQHF. CDR3 sequence (DNA): TGTGCCAGCAGTTTGGGATCAGGAATCAATCAGCCCCAGCATTTT.

CDR3 loop: CASSPPGTNNEQFF. For the CDR3, the DNA is TGTGCCAGCAGCCCGCCCGGGACAAACAATGAGCAGTTCTTC. The chain has TRBV5-4 and TRBJ2-1; a weak D match, TRBD1 (6 bases). The CDR3 length is 14 residues. Trimming left V 4 bases short and J 5 bases short, with 13 bases between. Per germline, CDR1 SGHNT and CDR2 YYREEE (reference sequence).

The rearrangement uses TRBV7-9 and TRBJ2-7, with TRBD2 matching over 11 bases. The CDR3 sequence is 18 residues long. The germline V gene encodes CDR1 SEHNR and CDR2 FQNEAQ (reference sequence). Trimming cost V 4 bases and J 6 bases; bases outside gene matches: 17. The CDR3 nucleotides read TGTGCCAGCAGCTCGCCTCTAGCGGGGGGCCTATCTACGACCGAGCAGTACTTC. This translates into CASSSPLAGGLSTTEQYF.

J is TRBJ2-7 and V is TRBV28; D gene ambiguous. Germline lookup yields CDR1 MDHEN and CDR2 SYDVKM. V dropped 3 bases and J dropped 0 bases, with 15 bases sitting between them. The CDR3 length is 16 residues. The CDR3 here is CASSFRRRLSSYEQYF. CDR3 DNA: TGTGCCAGCAGTTTTCGACGGCGCCTTAGCTCCTACGAGCAGTACTTC.

The genes are TRBV27 and TRBJ1-5; 9 bases are a match to TRBD1. Losses at the gene ends were 6 bases for V and 4 bases for J; bases not matched to a gene: 4. Germline CDR1 MNHEY, CDR2 SMNVEV (reference sequence). This CDR3 is 14 amino acids long. The CDR3 bases are TGTGCCAGCAGCGGACAGGGGATGAATCAGCCCCAGCATTTT. Translation: CASSGQGMNQPQHF.

This chain connects TRBV9 to TRBJ1-1; D unresolved. This CDR3 spans 16 amino acids. The V gene lost 0 bases and the J gene lost 0 bases, with 12 bases spanning the gap. Germline assignment: CDR1 SGDLS and CDR2 YYNGEE. The CDR3 region has the DNA TGTGCCAGCAGCGTAGTCCCGGGCCACATGAACACTGAAGCTTTCTTT. It translates to CASSVVPGHMNTEAFF.

The chain combines TRBV2 with TRBJ2-3; 8 bases agree with TRBD2. In germline, CDR1 is SNHLY, CDR2 FYNNEI. The CDR3 has 16 residues. Trimming took 0 bases from V and 7 from J; bases not matched to a gene: 9. The CDR3 sequence: CASSEAPSGGANTQYF. CDR3 DNA sequence: TGTGCCAGCAGTGAAGCGCCCTCCGGGGGGGCTAATACGCAGTATTTT. Full variable domain (rest looked up from reference TRBV2 and TRBJ2-3): EPEVTQTPSHQVTQMGQEVILRCVPISNHLYFYWYRQILGQKVEFLVSFYNNEISEKSEIFDDQFSVERPDGSNFTLKIRSTKLEDSAMYFCASSEAPSGGANTQYFGPGTRLTVL.

This clone has a single count. Other DNA variants within this sample encode the same CDR3. The rearrangement joins TRBV9 to TRBJ1-2; 9 bases align to TRBD1. The CDR3 runs to 14 residues. With V trimmed by 0 bases and J by 5 bases, 2 bases remained unmatched. The germline CDR1 and CDR2 sequences are SGDLS and YYNGEE. CDR3 coding DNA: TGTGCCAGCAGCGTAGGGACAGGGGATTATGGCTACACCTTC. This encodes CASSVGTGDYGYTF.

The V gene is TRBV20-1, the J gene TRBJ1-6; D perhaps matches TRBD1 (6 bases). CDR1 and CDR2 from the germline V gene are DFQATT and SNEGSKA (reference sequence). V was cut by 3 bases and J by 2 bases, with 11 bases left in between. The CDR3 contains 15 residues. CDR3 sequence: CSASPGHTYNSPLHF. Written as DNA, the CDR3 is TGCAGTGCTAGTCCGGGACACACCTATAATTCACCCCTCCACTTT.

The chain carries TRBV19 and TRBJ1-1; tentatively, D is TRBD1 (5 bases). V was cut by 3 bases and J by 1 base, with 12 bases left in between. From germline, CDR1 is LNHDA and CDR2 SQIVND (reference sequence). The CDR3 extends over 15 amino acids. This CDR3 is CASSILQVQNTEAFF. The CDR3 coding sequence is TGTGCCAGTAGTATCTTACAGGTCCAGAACACTGAAGCTTTCTTT.

V usage is TRBV14 and J usage is TRBJ1-1, with a possible D match to TRBD1 (5 bases). Deletions cut 3 bases from V and 1 base from J, with 6 bases between. The CDR3 spans 13 residues. CDR1 SGHDN and CDR2 FVKESK come from the germline V gene. The CDR3 reads CASSHGGNTEAFF. The CDR3 DNA is TGTGCCAGCAGCCACGGGGGGAACACTGAAGCTTTCTTT.

The rearrangement links TRBV19 to TRBJ1-1; D uncertain. The CDR3 totals 14 residues. Deletions cut 3 bases from V and 0 bases from J, with 8 bases between. Per the germline V gene, CDR1 is LNHDA and CDR2 is SQIVND (reference sequence). Written as DNA, the CDR3 is TGTGCCAGTAGTATGGCCAACATGAACACTGAAGCTTTCTTT. Translation gives CASSMANMNTEAFF.

CDR3 in amino acids: CSVDLASEQYF. Written as DNA, the CDR3 is TGCAGCGTGGACCTAGCGAGCGAGCAGTACTTC. The J gene is TRBJ2-7, the V gene TRBV29-1; D is possibly TRBD2 (6 bases). The germline CDR1 and CDR2 sequences are SQVTM and ANQGSEA. The CDR3 is made up of 11 amino acids. Trimming removed 6 bases at V and 6 bases at J, with 12 bases between.

The rearrangement links TRBV2 to TRBJ1-2; D is possibly TRBD1 (5 bases). This CDR3 is built from 13 residues. The V gene's germline CDR1 is SNHLY and CDR2 FYNNEI. Trimming stripped 4 bases from V and 6 bases from J, with 12 bases between. CDR3 in amino acids: CASSVGGEDGYTF. The DNA for the CDR3 is TGTGCCAGCAGTGTCGGGGGTGAGGATGGCTACACCTTC.

This chain joins TRBV2 and TRBJ1-2; TRBD1 matches at 10 bases. There are 13 residues in the CDR3. Germline V CDR1 and CDR2: SNHLY, FYNNEI. V trimming: 9 bases; J trimming: 4 bases; junction bases outside the gene matches: 5. CDR3 nucleotides: TGTGCCAGAGGGACAGGGGAGGCCTATGGCTACACCTTC. Its translation: CARGTGEAYGYTF.

The sample holds one count of this clone. The gene calls are TRBV7-6 and TRBJ1-2, with TRBD1 matching 7 bases. Germline values: CDR1 SGHVS, CDR2 FNYEAQ. The trim removed 2 bases at V and 0 bases at J, leaving 3 bases unmatched. The CDR3 extends over 15 amino acids. The DNA for the CDR3 is TGTGCCAGCAGCTTAACTGGGACAGCTAACTATGGCTACACCTTC. This codes for CASSLTGTANYGYTF. Looking up the rest from reference TRBV7-6 and TRBJ1-2 gives the full variable domain: GAGVSQSPRYKVTKRGQDVALRCDPISGHVSLYWYRQALGQGPEFLTYFNYEAQQDKSGLPNDRFSAERPEGSISTLTIQRTEQRDSAMYRCASSLTGTANYGYTFGSGTRLTVV.

J is TRBJ1-2 and V is TRBV28; D not resolved. Germline V gene sequence: CDR1 MDHEN, CDR2 SYDVKM. This CDR3 is built from 13 residues. V lost 4 bases to trimming and J lost 6 bases, with 12 bases between them. The CDR3 is CASSWEQKHGYTF. Here the CDR3 DNA reads TGTGCCAGCAGTTGGGAACAGAAGCATGGCTACACCTTC.

The chain combines TRBV6-1 with TRBJ1-1, with D perhaps TRBD1 (5 bases). The CDR3 has 17 amino acids. The germline V gene encodes CDR1 MNHNS and CDR2 SASEGT. Trimming stripped 0 bases from V and 1 base from J, with 15 bases between. In DNA form, the CDR3 reads TGTGCCAGCAGTGAAGCGAAGCAGGGACCGACGAACACTGAAGCTTTCTTT. It translates to CASSEAKQGPTNTEAFF.

The chain uses TRBV19 and TRBJ2-3; D gene ambiguous. CDR1 LNHDA and CDR2 SQIVND come from the germline V gene (reference sequence). The V and J ends lost 4 bases and 0 bases respectively, with 8 bases between them. The CDR3 has 14 amino acids. CDR3 amino acids: CASSTYSSTDTQYF. CDR3 DNA: TGTGCCAGTAGTACTTATTCTAGCACAGATACGCAGTATTTT.